This TCR beta chain was identified during a study of cytomegalovirus exposure and HLA in healthy donors. Of note for this clone: What it binds is not known.

The germline CDR1 and CDR2 sequences are SGHAT and FQNNGV. CDR3 length equals 13 residues. V lost 2 bases to trimming and J lost 10 bases, with 14 bases between them. Overall study findings and caveats: Among the CMV-associated chains, a few were confirmed in vitro as specific for CMV antigens. In a later analysis, CMV-associated beta chains were mostly HLA-associated, it appeared.

Amplification used 60 Vbeta primers and 13 Jbeta primers. The assay was immunoSEQ multiplex PCR, and TCRdb's table has in-frame clones only and misses some. The listing records approximately 50,000 clones. The J gene is TRBJ2-5, the V gene TRBV11-2, with D tentatively TRBD1 (6 bases). The specimen sequenced was PBMCs. This TCR derives from a woman in her thirties or forties in good health and CMV-seronegative. CDR3: CASSLSRGGDQYF. In DNA, the CDR3 is TGTGCCAGCAGCTTATCACGAGGGGGAGACCAGTACTTC.